The 30 T cell receptor beta chains listed next were all sequenced from one sample in a study of cytomegalovirus exposure and HLA in healthy donors. PCR amplification relied on 60 Vbeta primers (plus 13 Jbeta primers). Sequencing was performed with immunoSEQ multiplex PCR; in TCRdb, only in-frame clones are kept and a portion is missing. This sample has around 120,000 clones; over 70% occur once, and the top ten carry approximately 8.8%. The sample consisted of PBMCs. The receptors here all came from a female donor in good health and CMV-seropositive.

The chain recombines TRBV7-2 with TRBJ2-2, with TRBD1 as a possible D gene (6 bases). The CDR3 is made up of 15 amino acids. With 5 bases removed from V and 5 bases from J, the gap between germline ends came to 15 bases. Germline V gene sequence: CDR1 SGHTA, CDR2 FQGNSA. As DNA, the CDR3 is TGTGCCAGCAGCCCAGTAGGCCAGGGGACCGGGGAGCTGTTTTTT. Its protein is CASSPVGQGTGELFF.

The gene calls are TRBV19 and TRBJ1-5, with D possibly being TRBD1 (6 bases). Germline lookup yields CDR1 LNHDA and CDR2 SQIVND (reference sequence). V shed 9 bases and J shed 0 bases, with 9 bases lying between them. The length of the CDR3 is 13 residues. CDR3 nucleotides: TGTGCCAGCAGGGGTTATAGCAATCAGCCCCAGCATTTT. It is translated as CASRGYSNQPQHF.

This clone has a single count. The J gene is TRBJ2-5, the V gene TRBV15, with D perhaps matching TRBD2 (6 bases). V lost 0 bases and J 4 bases, leaving 12 bases between the germline ends. CDR1 and CDR2 from the germline V gene are LNHNV and YYDKDF (reference sequence). CDR3 length: 15 residues. CDR3 DNA: TGTGCCACCAGCAGAGATTTAGCGGTACGAGAGACCCAGTACTTC. It yields the protein CATSRDLAVRETQYF.

This sequence joins TRBV6-6 and TRBJ2-5, with 8 bases fitting TRBD1. Germline V gene sequence: CDR1 MNHNY, CDR2 SVGAGI (reference sequence). The length of the CDR3 is 15 residues. J was trimmed by 3 bases and V by 0 bases; bases with no gene match: 3. CDR3: CASSYSGQEKETQYF. The CDR3 DNA is TGTGCCAGCAGTTACTCGGGACAGGAAAAAGAGACCCAGTACTTC.

This chain links TRBV10-3 with TRBJ2-7; TRBD1 agrees at 7 bases. CDR1 and CDR2 from the germline V gene are ENHRY and SYGVKD. The CDR3 is 14 amino acids. The V segment lost 2 bases and the J segment 1 base; nucleotides outside the gene matches: 2. CDR3 DNA: TGTGCCATCAGTGAGAGGGGACAGTCCTACGAGCAGTACTTC. This encodes CAISERGQSYEQYF.

This clone appeared a few times. J is TRBJ1-1 and V is TRBV30; the D gene is possibly TRBD1 (5 bases). V lost 3 bases to trimming and J lost 5 bases, with 19 bases between them. CDR1 and CDR2 from the germline V gene are GTSNPN and SVGIG (reference sequence). The CDR3 runs to 15 residues. DNA for the CDR3: TGTGCCTGGAGCCCTAATGGAAAGGGGAGGACTGAAGCTTTCTTT. It codes for CAWSPNGKGRTEAFF.

In its sample, this clone was seen once. The V gene is TRBV5-4, the J gene TRBJ2-7; D may be TRBD1 (7 bases). V was shortened by 4 bases and J by 5 bases, with 16 bases between the two germline ends. Germline V lookup: CDR1 SGHNT, CDR2 YYREEE (reference sequence). This CDR3 spans 14 amino acids. The CDR3 protein is CASSPGGKPHEQYF. The DNA of the CDR3 is TGTGCCAGCAGCCCAGGGGGGAAACCCCACGAGCAGTACTTC.

The CDR3 protein is CASSQAPNEQFF. CDR3 sequence (DNA): TGTGCCAGCAGCCAGGCACCCAATGAGCAGTTCTTC. The chain is built from TRBV21-1 and TRBJ2-1; TRBD1, as called in the table, went unchecked against the DNA. TRBV21-1 is shown as a pseudogene. The CDR3 consists of 12 residues.

This chain connects TRBV18 to TRBJ1-1; D unresolved. CDR1 and CDR2 from the germline V gene are KGHSH and LQKENI. With 6 bases removed from V and 3 bases from J, the gap between germline ends came to 11 bases. The CDR3 is 13 residues long. CDR3 nucleotide sequence: TGTGCCAGCTCCCGACTTGCGGACACTGAAGCTTTCTTT. It translates to CASSRLADTEAFF.

This chain uses TRBV2 with TRBJ1-5; 11 bases line up with TRBD1. Germline CDR1 reads SNHLY; CDR2 reads FYNNEI. V shed 7 bases and J 5 bases; nucleotides not matched to a gene: 4. The CDR3 runs to 14 residues. CDR3 nucleotides: TGTGCCAGCACCGGACAGGGGGCTTATCAGCCCCAGCATTTT. It is translated as CASTGQGAYQPQHF. The full variable domain, rest sourced from reference TRBV2 and TRBJ1-5, is EPEVTQTPSHQVTQMGQEVILRCVPISNHLYFYWYRQILGQKVEFLVSFYNNEISEKSEIFDDQFSVERPDGSNFTLKIRSTKLEDSAMYFCASTGQGAYQPQHFGDGTRLSIL.

This clone was counted only a few times. The V gene is TRBV7-2, the J gene TRBJ1-1; D not certain. The V end lost 5 bases, the J end lost 4 bases, and 11 bases lay between the germline ends. In germline, CDR1 is SGHTA, CDR2 FQGNSA. The CDR3 loop spans 13 amino acids. The CDR3: CASSPRGLTEAFF. In nucleotides, the CDR3 is TGTGCCAGCAGCCCCAGAGGCCTCACTGAAGCTTTCTTT.

The genes are TRBV6-1 and TRBJ2-2; 9 bases fit TRBD2. Germline trimming cut 2 bases from V and 5 bases from J; bases unmatched to any gene: 6. This CDR3 is 16 amino acids long. Germline CDR1 MNHNS, CDR2 SASEGT. CDR3: CASSESGGLQTGELFF. In DNA, the CDR3 is TGTGCCAGCAGTGAAAGCGGGGGGCTTCAAACCGGGGAGCTGTTTTTT.

This clone was counted only a few times. The rearrangement joins TRBV7-3 to TRBJ1-6, with TRBD1 identical over 8 bases. V was clipped by 1 base and J by 9 bases; unmatched bases: 8. The CDR3 consists of 16 residues. The germline V gene encodes CDR1 SGHTA and CDR2 FQGTGA. The chain's CDR3 is CASSLNPTGTGSPLHF. The CDR3, as DNA: TGTGCCAGCAGCTTAAACCCTACCGGGACAGGTTCACCCCTCCACTTT.

This chain joins TRBV2 and TRBJ1-5; maybe TRBD1 (5 bases). CDR1 and CDR2 from the germline V gene are SNHLY and FYNNEI. The CDR3 loop spans 15 amino acids. Between the trimmed V and J ends, which lost 4 bases and 1 base, there was a span of 11 bases. For the CDR3, the DNA is TGTGCCAGCAGTGCAGGGCAAGAAAGCAATCAGCCCCAGCATTTT. This translates into CASSAGQESNQPQHF.

V is TRBV18 and J is TRBJ2-3; TRBD1 is a possible D gene (6 bases). The length of the CDR3 is 16 residues. V gave up 2 bases and J gave up 4 bases, with 16 bases separating them. Per germline, CDR1 KGHSH and CDR2 LQKENI. The CDR3 region has the DNA TGTGCCAGCTCACCAACCTTTACAGGGCAACCAGATACGCAGTATTTT. As protein: CASSPTFTGQPDTQYF. Full variable domain (outside the CDR3, taken from reference TRBV18 and TRBJ2-3): NAGVMQNPRHLVRRRGQEARLRCSPMKGHSHVYWYRQLPEEGLKFMVYLQKENIIDESGMPKERFSAEFPKEGPSILRIQQVVRGDSAAYFCASSPTFTGQPDTQYFGPGTRLTVL.

The chain uses TRBV6-1 and TRBJ2-2; no clear D gene. Per germline, CDR1 MNHNS and CDR2 SASEGT. This CDR3 spans 12 amino acids. Trimming took 3 bases from V and 4 from J, leaving 3 bases between them. The CDR3 protein is CASSDRTGELFF. The DNA for the CDR3 is TGTGCCAGCAGTGACCGCACCGGGGAGCTGTTTTTT.

The rearrangement uses TRBV6-6 and TRBJ1-1; no reliable D call. Between the trimmed V and J ends, which lost 2 bases and 0 bases, there was a span of 7 bases. Germline CDR1 MNHNY, CDR2 SVGAGI (reference sequence). The CDR3 sequence is 14 residues long. CDR3: CASSYDEMNTEAFF. In DNA, the CDR3 is TGTGCCAGCAGTTACGATGAGATGAACACTGAAGCTTTCTTT.

DNA of the CDR3: TGTGCCAGCAGCTTGCAGGGAAACACCATATATTTT. Translation gives CASSLQGNTIYF. The chain joins TRBV5-4 to TRBJ1-3; D ambiguous. The germline CDR1 and CDR2 sequences are SGHNT and YYREEE (reference sequence). The CDR3 totals 12 residues. Trimming pared 1 base from V and 4 bases from J, leaving 3 bases between.

J is TRBJ2-1 and V is TRBV7-3; TRBD2 matches 7 bases. This CDR3 has 16 residues. Trimming cost V 0 bases and J 9 bases; bases outside gene matches: 11. From germline, CDR1 is SGHTA and CDR2 FQGTGA. The CDR3 nucleotides read TGTGCCAGCAGCTTAACCGGGACTACCTTTAAGGTTGAGCAGTTCTTC. Protein: CASSLTGTTFKVEQFF.

The V call is TRBV28, the J call TRBJ1-2; 8 bases map to TRBD1. Germline V gene lookup returns CDR1 MDHEN and CDR2 SYDVKM. The ends lost 5 bases at V and 4 bases at J; junction bases unmatched: 3. This CDR3 is 13 amino acids long. CDR3 sequence: CASSRQGTYGYTF. The CDR3 bases are TGTGCCAGCAGTAGACAGGGGACCTATGGCTACACCTTC.

The chain combines TRBV2 with TRBJ2-6; D perhaps matches TRBD1 (6 bases). Per germline, CDR1 SNHLY and CDR2 FYNNEI. There are 14 residues in the CDR3. The V and J ends lost 5 bases and 5 bases respectively, with 10 bases between them. The DNA for the CDR3 is TGTGCCAGCAGTCAACAGGGCTGGGCCAACGTCCTGACTTTC. Translated, it gives CASSQQGWANVLTF. Looking up the rest from reference TRBV2 and TRBJ2-6 gives the full variable domain: EPEVTQTPSHQVTQMGQEVILRCVPISNHLYFYWYRQILGQKVEFLVSFYNNEISEKSEIFDDQFSVERPDGSNFTLKIRSTKLEDSAMYFCASSQQGWANVLTFGAGSRLTVL.

This clone was recorded a few times. The chain carries TRBV7-2 and TRBJ2-6, with D possibly matching TRBD1 (6 bases). CDR3 length: 14 residues. V lost 8 bases and J lost 3, with 11 bases in between. The germline gives CDR1 SGHTA, CDR2 FQGNSA. In DNA, the CDR3 is TGTGCCAGCGTCCAGGGGAGTGGGGCCAACGTCCTGACTTTC. It encodes CASVQGSGANVLTF.

V usage is TRBV7-2 and J usage is TRBJ2-2; 8 nucleotides agree with TRBD1. CDR3 size: 14 residues. V gave up 8 bases and J gave up 1 base; unmatched junction bases: 3. Germline V gene sequence: CDR1 SGHTA, CDR2 FQGNSA. The chain's CDR3 is CASRDRGNTGELFF. Here the CDR3 DNA reads TGTGCCAGCCGAGACAGGGGGAACACCGGGGAGCTGTTTTTT.

This clone appeared once. The J gene is TRBJ1-2, the V gene TRBV25-1; tentative D call: TRBD1 (6 bases). Looked up from germline, CDR1 is MGHDK and CDR2 is SYGVNS. CDR3 length: 15 residues. Trimming left V 1 base short and J 8 bases short, with 17 bases between. In nucleotides, the CDR3 is TGTGCCAGCAGTGAATCGGGCAGGGGTTCGGGGGGCTACACCTTC. Residues: CASSESGRGSGGYTF.

The rearrangement joins TRBV5-1 to TRBJ2-5, with TRBD2 identical over 16 bases. The V and J ends lost 3 bases and 4 bases, in that order; junction bases with no gene match: 9. Germline V CDR1 and CDR2: SGHRS, YFSETQ. The CDR3 runs to 18 residues. CDR3 DNA sequence: TGCGCCAGCAGCTACTCCGGGACTAGCGGGGGGGCAGGAGAGACCCAGTACTTC. It translates to CASSYSGTSGGAGETQYF.

V usage is TRBV4-2 and J usage is TRBJ1-2; D possibly corresponds to TRBD1 (5 bases). CDR1 is LGHNA, CDR2 YNFKEQ, per germline. CDR3 size: 16 residues. Trimming took 10 bases from V and 0 from J, leaving 21 bases between them. CDR3 in amino acids: CATAREGHLTNYGYTF. The CDR3, as DNA: TGTGCCACCGCCCGGGAGGGGCATCTCACTAACTATGGCTACACCTTC.

This clone was detected once. The chain has TRBV11-2 and TRBJ1-1; 9 bases are a match to TRBD1. The germline gives CDR1 SGHAT, CDR2 FQNNGV. Trimming at V came to 5 bases and at J to 4 bases, leaving 5 bases not matched to a gene. The CDR3 runs 14 residues. CDR3 amino acids: CASSAPGQGTEAFF. The DNA for the CDR3 is TGTGCCAGCAGCGCCCCGGGACAGGGCACTGAAGCTTTCTTT.

This clone was counted only a few times. V gene TRBV6-5 combines with J gene TRBJ2-2; D gene unclear. The V and J ends lost 4 bases and 3 bases respectively, with 6 bases between them. The CDR3 runs 13 residues. Germline assignment: CDR1 MNHEY and CDR2 SVGAGI. The CDR3 DNA sequence: TGTGCCAGCAGTTCCTCCTACACCGGGGAGCTGTTTTTT. Its translation: CASSSSYTGELFF.

Written as DNA, the CDR3 is TGTGCCAGCAGTTCTTTGACAGAAAGAGAGCAGTTCTTC. Translation gives CASSSLTEREQFF. The genes are TRBV27 and TRBJ2-1, with D tentatively TRBD1 (5 bases). Trimming cost V 4 bases and J 10 bases, with 14 bases left between them. This CDR3 has 13 amino acids. Germline assignment: CDR1 MNHEY and CDR2 SMNVEV (reference sequence).

This chain uses TRBV14 with TRBJ2-3; D might be TRBD1 (5 bases). The CDR3 covers 15 residues. Trimming took 5 bases from V and 0 from J, leaving 12 bases between them. CDR1 SGHDN and CDR2 FVKESK come from the germline V gene. The CDR3 spells CASSSGASSTDTQYF. DNA for the CDR3: TGTGCCAGCAGCAGTGGGGCTTCTAGCACAGATACGCAGTATTTT.